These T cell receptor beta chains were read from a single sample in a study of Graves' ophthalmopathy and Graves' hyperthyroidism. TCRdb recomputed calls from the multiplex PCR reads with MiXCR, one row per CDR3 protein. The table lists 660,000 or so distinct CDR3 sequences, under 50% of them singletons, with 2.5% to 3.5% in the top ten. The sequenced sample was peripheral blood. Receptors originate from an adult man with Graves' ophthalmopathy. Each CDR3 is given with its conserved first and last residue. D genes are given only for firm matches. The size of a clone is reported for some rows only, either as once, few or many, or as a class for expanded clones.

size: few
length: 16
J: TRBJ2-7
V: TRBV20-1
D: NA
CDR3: CSARDRRRQSSYEQYF
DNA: TGCAGTGCTAGAGATCGTCGGAGACAGTCCTCCTACGAGCAGTACTTC

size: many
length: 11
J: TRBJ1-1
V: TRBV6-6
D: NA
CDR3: CASSSDAEAFF
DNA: TGTGCCAGCAGTTCCGACGCTGAAGCTTTCTTT

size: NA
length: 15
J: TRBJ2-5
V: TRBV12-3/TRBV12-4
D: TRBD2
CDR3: CASSVAGDSGETQYF
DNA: TGTGCCAGCAGCGTAGCGGGGGACTCCGGGGAGACCCAGTACTTC

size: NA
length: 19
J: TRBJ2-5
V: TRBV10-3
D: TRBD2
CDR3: CASRRGTATSGGFQETQYF
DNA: TGTGCCAGCAGACGGGGGACAGCCACTAGCGGGGGCTTTCAAGAGACCCAGTACTTC

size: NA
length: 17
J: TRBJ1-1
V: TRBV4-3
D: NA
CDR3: CASGQDRVTYQNTEAFF
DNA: TGCGCCAGCGGCCAAGATCGGGTCACCTACCAGAACACTGAAGCTTTCTTT

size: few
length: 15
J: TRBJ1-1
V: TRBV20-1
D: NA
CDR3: CSAVVGYRMNTEAFF
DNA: TGCAGTGCTGTAGTAGGTTATCGGATGAACACTGAAGCTTTCTTT

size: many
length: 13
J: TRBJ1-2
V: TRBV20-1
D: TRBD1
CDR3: CSATGTAVYGYTF
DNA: TGCAGTGCTACCGGGACAGCTGTCTATGGCTACACCTTC

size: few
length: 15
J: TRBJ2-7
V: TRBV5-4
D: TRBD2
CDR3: CASSRGTSEPYEQYF
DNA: TGTGCCAGCAGCCGCGGGACTAGCGAACCCTACGAGCAGTACTTC

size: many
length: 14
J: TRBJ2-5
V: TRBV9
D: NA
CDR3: CASSVQGSSETQYF
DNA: TGTGCCAGCAGCGTGCAAGGTAGCTCGGAGACCCAGTACTTC

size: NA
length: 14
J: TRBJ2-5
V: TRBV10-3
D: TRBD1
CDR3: CAISVGQGGEKLYF
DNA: TGTGCCATCAGTGTCGGACAGGGTGGCGAAAAACTGTACTTC

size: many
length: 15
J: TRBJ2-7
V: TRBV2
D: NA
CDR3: CASSDLSGHSYEQYF
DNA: TGTGCCAGCAGTGATCTGTCGGGACACTCCTACGAGCAGTACTTC

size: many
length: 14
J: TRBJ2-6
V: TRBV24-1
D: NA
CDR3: CATSPSSGANVLTF
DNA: TGTGCCACCAGTCCAAGCTCTGGGGCCAACGTCCTGACTTTC

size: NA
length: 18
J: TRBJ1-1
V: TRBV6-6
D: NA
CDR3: CASSYSSGSAKMNTEAFF
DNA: TGTGCCAGCAGTTACTCGTCAGGGTCTGCGAAAATGAACACTGAAGCTTTCTTT

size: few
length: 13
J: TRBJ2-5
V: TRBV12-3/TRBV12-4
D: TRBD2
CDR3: CASTSGSRETQYF
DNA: TGTGCCAGTACGAGCGGGAGTAGGGAGACCCAGTACTTC

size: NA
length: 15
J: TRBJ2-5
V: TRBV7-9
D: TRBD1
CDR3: CASSPLRGQQETQYF
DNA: TGTGCCAGCTCACCCCTGAGGGGGCAACAAGAGACCCAGTACTTC

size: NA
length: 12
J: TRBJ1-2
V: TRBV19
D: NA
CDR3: CASKPGNYGYTF
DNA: TGTGCCAGTAAACCCGGGAATTACGGCTACACCTTC

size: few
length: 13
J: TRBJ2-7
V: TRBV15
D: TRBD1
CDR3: CATSEGQNYEQYF
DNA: TGTGCCACCAGCGAGGGACAGAACTACGAGCAGTACTTC

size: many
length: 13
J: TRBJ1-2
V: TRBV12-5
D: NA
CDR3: CASGLTRDGGYTF
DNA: TGTGCTAGTGGTTTGACCAGGGACGGCGGCTACACCTTC

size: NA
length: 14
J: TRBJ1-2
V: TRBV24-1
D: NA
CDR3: CATSDEQRRYGYTF
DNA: TGTGCCACCAGTGACGAACAGAGGAGGTATGGCTACACCTTC

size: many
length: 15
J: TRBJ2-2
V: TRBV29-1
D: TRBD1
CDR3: CSVPGTGASAGELFF
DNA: TGCAGCGTTCCCGGGACAGGGGCTTCGGCCGGGGAGCTGTTTTTT

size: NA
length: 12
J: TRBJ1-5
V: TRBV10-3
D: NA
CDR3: CAISLVGQPQHF
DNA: TGTGCCATCAGTTTAGTTGGTCAGCCCCAGCATTTT

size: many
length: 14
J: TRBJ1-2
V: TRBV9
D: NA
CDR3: CASSVWTANYGYTF
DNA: TGTGCCAGCAGCGTCTGGACAGCGAACTATGGCTACACCTTC

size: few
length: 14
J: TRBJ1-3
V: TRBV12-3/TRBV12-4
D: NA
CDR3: CASSGGVSGNTIYF
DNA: TGTGCCAGCAGCGGAGGAGTCTCTGGAAACACCATATATTTT

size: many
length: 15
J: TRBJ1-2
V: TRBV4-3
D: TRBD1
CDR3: CASSTDRDGGYGYTF
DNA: TGCGCCAGCAGCACAGACAGGGACGGCGGCTATGGCTACACCTTC

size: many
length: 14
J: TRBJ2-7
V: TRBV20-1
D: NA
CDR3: CSATAAGSSYEQYF
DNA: TGCAGTGCGACGGCCGCGGGGAGCTCCTACGAGCAGTACTTC

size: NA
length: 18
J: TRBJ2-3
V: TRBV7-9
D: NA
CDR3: CASSLSSMGTPGTDTQYF
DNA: TGTGCCAGCAGCTTATCGTCAATGGGGACACCCGGCACAGATACGCAGTATTTT

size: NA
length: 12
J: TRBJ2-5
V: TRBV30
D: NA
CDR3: CAWAGGRETQYF
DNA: TGTGCCTGGGCTGGGGGCCGGGAGACCCAGTACTTC

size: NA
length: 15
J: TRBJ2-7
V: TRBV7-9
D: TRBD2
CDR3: CASSPHAGGPYEQYF
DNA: TGTGCCAGCAGTCCACACGCGGGAGGGCCTTACGAGCAGTACTTC

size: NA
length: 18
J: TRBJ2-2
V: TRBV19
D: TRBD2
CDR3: CASSTISGGARNTGELFF
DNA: TGTGCCAGTAGTACGATTAGCGGGGGGGCCCGAAACACCGGGGAGCTGTTTTTT

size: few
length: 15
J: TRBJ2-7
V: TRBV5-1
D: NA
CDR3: CASSLGRGRIYEQYF
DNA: TGCGCCAGCAGCTTGGGTAGGGGACGGATCTACGAGCAGTACTTC